One T cell receptor (beta chain) is described in this entry. What it binds is unknown. The CDR3 contains 16 residues. Trimming removed 5 bases at V and 1 base at J, with 17 bases between. Germline V lookup: CDR1 ENHRY, CDR2 SYGVKD. The authors carried out high-throughput sequencing of TCR beta. They applied it to CD8+ and CD4+ T cells obtained from blood. RNA amounts of 0.5 to 1 ug underwent reverse transcription with random hexamers. By means of immunoSEQ multiplex PCR, TCR beta CDR3 spanning 54 Vbeta and 13 Jbeta underwent amplification. TCRdb called the immunoSEQ multiplex PCR reads again in MiXCR, with one record for every CDR3 protein. The sample yields about 210,000 distinct CDR3 sequences, nearly 97% seen once. This sample was included in a study of CD8 T cells in Susac syndrome. Regarding the study as a whole: The study's TCR sequencing and HLA analysis covered a relatively small number of individuals, and the study acknowledged this.

This receptor was identified in a human donor with multiple sclerosis. Sequencing used CD4+ T cells from PBMCs. The V call is TRBV10-3, the J call TRBJ1-1; the D gene is possibly TRBD1 (6 bases). CDR3 DNA: TGTGCCATCAGTCAAGGGGGGCGGGCTTCGAACACTGAAGCTTTCTTT. Its protein is CAISQGGRASNTEAFF.